This T cell receptor beta chain was obtained from a study of blood T cell repertoires in COVID-19. For the study at large: Sources were T cells, B-cell-depleted T cells, or PBMCs; the material itself was cDNA or gDNA.

Participants were aged roughly 18 to 90 years, lived in roughly 23 US areas, and enrolled virtually. In Cohort 3, a recovered donor had either two negative PCRs, clearance, or symptom resolution. Here immunoSEQ multiplex PCR was the method, and the copy in TCRdb shows in-frame clones only, minus some. Of about 500,000 clones listed, roughly 87% are singletons. The germline gives CDR1 SEHNR, CDR2 FQNEAQ (reference sequence). V lost 4 bases and J lost 6, with 16 bases in between. This CDR3 is 16 amino acids long. The rearrangement links TRBV7-9 to TRBJ1-6, with no clear D. This TCR derives from a woman aged 18-35 years who had recovered from COVID-19. Sequencing was done on a sample of PBMCs or T cells enriched from blood (not recorded which). This CDR3 reads CASSSPGRPANSPLHF. In DNA, the CDR3 is TGTGCCAGCAGCTCGCCCGGCAGGCCGGCTAATTCACCCCTCCACTTT. Based on the CDR3 plus reference TRBV7-9 and TRBJ1-6, the full variable domain is DTGVSQNPRHKITKRGQNVTFRCDPISEHNRLYWYRQTLGQGPEFLTYFQNEAQLEKSRLLSDRFSAERPKGSFSTLEIQRTEQGDSAMYLCASSSPGRPANSPLHFGNGTRLTVT.